A single sample gave rise to the 20 T cell receptor beta chains below, sequenced in a study of cytomegalovirus exposure and HLA in healthy donors. The PCR made use of 60 Vbeta and 13 Jbeta primers. Method: immunoSEQ multiplex PCR; TCRdb's copy keeps in-frame clones and lacks some. This table holds approximately 82,000 clones, less than 75% found once. The sequenced sample consisted of PBMCs. These receptors were collected from a woman under 40 in good health and CMV-seropositive.

Regarding this clone: Compared with germline, one end of the junction differs, possibly owing to a read error. The V gene is TRBV7-9, the J gene TRBJ2-7; possible D gene TRBD1, 5 bases. Germline V lookup: CDR1 SEHNR, CDR2 FQNEAQ (reference sequence). The CDR3 is 14 residues long. This CDR3 is CSSTQAGMGYEQYF. CDR3 bases: TGTTCCAGCACCCAAGCAGGGATGGGTTACGAGCAGTACTTC.

The gene calls are TRBV18 and TRBJ1-6; unclear D gene. Trimming pared 6 bases from V and 11 bases from J, leaving 17 bases between. This CDR3 region has 14 residues. The V gene's germline CDR1 is KGHSH and CDR2 LQKENI. The CDR3 sequence: CASSPEAPEAPLHF. CDR3 DNA sequence: TGTGCCAGCTCCCCAGAGGCCCCTGAGGCACCCCTCCACTTT.

This clone was counted only a few times. This rearrangement joins TRBV6-1 to TRBJ1-5; weak D call: TRBD1 (6 bases). The germline V and J ends were trimmed by 1 base and 4 bases, with 11 bases remaining between them. The CDR3 extends over 15 amino acids. Germline CDR1 is MNHNS and CDR2 is SASEGT. The CDR3 is CASSEGYRANQPQHF. The CDR3 DNA sequence: TGTGCCAGCAGTGAAGGGTACAGGGCTAATCAGCCCCAGCATTTT.

The rearrangement links TRBV18 to TRBJ1-5; D is uncertain. Germline CDR1 and CDR2: KGHSH and LQKENI. V lost 3 bases to trimming and J lost 3 bases, with 9 bases between them. The CDR3 length is 14 residues. CDR3 sequence (DNA): TGTGCCAGCTCACCGTGGGCAGACAATCAGCCCCAGCATTTT. It codes for CASSPWADNQPQHF.

The chain combines TRBV6-1 with TRBJ2-1; TRBD1 might be the D (6 bases). The CDR3 totals 12 residues. The V and J ends lost 1 base and 12 bases respectively, with 10 bases between them. The germline V gene encodes CDR1 MNHNS and CDR2 SASEGT. CDR3 region: CASSEVQDRQFF. CDR3 nucleotide sequence: TGTGCCAGCAGTGAAGTTCAGGACAGGCAGTTCTTC.

This chain links TRBV13 with TRBJ1-4; unclear D gene. CDR3 length: 14 residues. Trimming took off 2 bases at V and 6 bases at J, with 10 bases between the two ends. CDR1 and CDR2 from the germline V gene are PRHDT and FYEKMQ (reference sequence). The CDR3 here is CASSLRWPDEKLFF. In DNA, the CDR3 is TGTGCCAGCAGCTTAAGATGGCCCGATGAAAAACTGTTTTTT.

The chain carries TRBV6-6 and TRBJ2-3; TRBD1 matches 8 bases. The CDR3 loop spans 15 amino acids. The ends lost 2 bases at V and 5 bases at J; junction bases unmatched: 6. The germline V gene has CDR1 MNHNY and CDR2 SVGAGI (reference sequence). The CDR3 reads CASSYTQGVKDTQYF. The CDR3, as DNA: TGTGCCAGCAGTTACACACAGGGGGTAAAAGATACGCAGTATTTT.

This clone was picked up a small number of times. The rearrangement joins TRBV19 to TRBJ1-5; possibly TRBD1 for D (6 bases). The CDR3 is 15 residues long. Germline CDR1 and CDR2: LNHDA and SQIVND (reference sequence). With 1 base removed from V and 4 bases from J, the gap between germline ends came to 11 bases. For the CDR3, the DNA is TGTGCCAGTAGTATAGGGGGGACAACGAATCAGCCCCAGCATTTT. Residues: CASSIGGTTNQPQHF.

This clone has just a few counts. The chain joins TRBV11-1 to TRBJ1-1; D is uncertain. CDR1 is SGHAT and CDR2 is FQDESV in the germline V gene (reference sequence). Trimming left V 3 bases short and J 7 bases short, with 12 bases between. The CDR3 spans 13 residues. The CDR3 sequence is CASSLGGWGEAFF. DNA for the CDR3: TGTGCCAGCAGCTTGGGAGGTTGGGGTGAAGCTTTCTTT.

The chain carries TRBV7-9 and TRBJ2-5, with TRBD1 matching over 9 bases. V lost 5 bases, J lost 5 bases, and 6 bases stayed unmatched. The germline gives CDR1 SEHNR, CDR2 FQNEAQ (reference sequence). CDR3 size: 14 residues. CDR3 in DNA: TGTGCCAGCAGCCAACAGGGGGCTGGGGAGACCCAGTACTTC. Translated: CASSQQGAGETQYF. Full variable domain (outside the CDR3, taken from reference TRBV7-9 and TRBJ2-5): DTGVSQNPRHKITKRGQNVTFRCDPISEHNRLYWYRQTLGQGPEFLTYFQNEAQLEKSRLLSDRFSAERPKGSFSTLEIQRTEQGDSAMYLCASSQQGAGETQYFGPGTRLLVL.

The chain carries TRBV12-5 and TRBJ1-2; the D is unclear. Trimming removed 1 base from V and 6 bases from J, with 12 bases in between. The CDR3 length is 14 residues. Per germline, CDR1 LGHNT and CDR2 FRNRAP. CDR3 DNA sequence: TGTGCTAGTGGTTTGGGACTGACGGGAGATGGCTACACCTTC. It specifies CASGLGLTGDGYTF. The whole variable domain, remainder taken from reference TRBV12-5 and TRBJ1-2, is DARVTQTPRHKVTEMGQEVTMRCQPILGHNTVFWYRQTMMQGLELLAYFRNRAPLDDSGMPKDRFSAEMPDATLATLKIQPSEPRDSAVYFCASGLGLTGDGYTFGSGTRLTVV.

This rearrangement joins TRBV11-2 to TRBJ1-6, with D uncertain. This CDR3 contains 15 residues. Germline lookup yields CDR1 SGHAT and CDR2 FQNNGV. V was clipped by 4 bases and J by 9 bases, with 16 bases between them. CDR3 coding DNA: TGTGCCAGCAGCTCCTATACGGGGTGGATTTCACCCCTCCACTTT. It yields the protein CASSSYTGWISPLHF.

V usage is TRBV7-3 and J usage is TRBJ2-2, with D uncertain. The CDR3 totals 12 residues. Trimming cost V 3 bases and J 6 bases, with 5 bases left between them. The germline V gene has CDR1 SGHTA and CDR2 FQGTGA. This chain's CDR3 is CASSFLSGELFF. The CDR3 DNA sequence: TGTGCCAGCAGCTTTCTGTCCGGGGAGCTGTTTTTT.

This clone was observed a few times. The V call is TRBV5-1, the J call TRBJ2-7, with 8 bases that match TRBD1. The CDR3 runs to 14 residues. With V trimmed by 4 bases and J by 3 bases, 6 bases remained unmatched. Looked up from germline, CDR1 is SGHRS and CDR2 is YFSETQ. The CDR3 DNA reads as TGCGCCAGCAGCCCGGGGACAGGCAACTACGAGCAGTACTTC. Encoded protein: CASSPGTGNYEQYF.

The V call is TRBV18, the J call TRBJ1-1; D gene ambiguous. The V gene's germline CDR1 is KGHSH and CDR2 LQKENI. There are 13 residues in the CDR3. V was trimmed by 7 bases and J by 0 bases, leaving 9 bases between them. The CDR3 DNA sequence: TGTGCCAGCTACTTAACAGTGAACACTGAAGCTTTCTTT. This gives the protein CASYLTVNTEAFF.

The chain recombines TRBV6-4 with TRBJ2-1; D possibly corresponds to TRBD2 (6 bases). This CDR3 is 14 amino acids long. Germline V gives CDR1 MRHNA, CDR2 SNTAGT. V lost 5 bases, J lost 10 bases, and 18 bases lay in between. CDR3 nucleotides: TGTGCCAGCAGTCGGGGCTACGGGAGAATGGAGCAGTTCTTC. This codes for CASSRGYGRMEQFF.

This chain connects TRBV2 to TRBJ2-3, with TRBD2 matching over 10 bases. In germline, CDR1 is SNHLY, CDR2 FYNNEI. There are 14 residues in the CDR3. J gave up 7 bases and V 6 bases, and 7 bases lay outside the gene matches. CDR3 residues: CASSNLAGVNTQYF. The CDR3 DNA reads TGTGCCAGCAGCAATCTAGCGGGGGTTAATACGCAGTATTTT.

The chain joins TRBV7-6 to TRBJ2-1, with 9 positions matching TRBD2. CDR3 size: 17 residues. Trimming cost V 5 bases and J 4 bases; bases outside gene matches: 12. CDR1 is SGHVS and CDR2 is FNYEAQ in the germline V gene. The chain's CDR3 is CASSHGSGTSGYNEQFF. Written as DNA, the CDR3 is TGTGCCAGCAGCCACGGTTCTGGCACTAGCGGGTACAATGAGCAGTTCTTC.

This chain connects TRBV7-9 to TRBJ2-7; tentative D call: TRBD1 (5 bases). Trimming took 6 bases from V and 2 from J, leaving 14 bases between them. Per the germline V gene, CDR1 is SEHNR and CDR2 is FQNEAQ (reference sequence). The CDR3 spans 14 residues. CDR3: CASSFVDSPYEQYF. The CDR3 DNA reads as TGTGCCAGCAGTTTTGTCGACAGCCCCTACGAGCAGTACTTC.

Only a few counts were recorded for this clone. The chain links TRBV29-1 to TRBJ2-1; possible D gene TRBD2, 5 bases. The CDR3 length is 13 residues. Trimming took off 7 bases at V and 9 bases at J, with 19 bases between the two ends. From germline, CDR1 is SQVTM and CDR2 ANQGSEA. CDR3 loop: CSGGLSGLSEQFF. The CDR3 coding sequence is TGCAGCGGAGGGTTGTCGGGCCTTAGTGAGCAGTTCTTC.